This T cell receptor (beta chain) was captured by sequencing in a study of blood T cell repertoires in COVID-19. V trimming: 1 base; J trimming: 2 bases; junction bases outside the gene matches: 10. Germline V lookup: CDR1 KGHSH, CDR2 LQKENI. The CDR3 loop spans 19 amino acids. Using immunoSEQ multiplex PCR, the repertoire was profiled, and TCRdb retains in-frame clones only, with some absent. This repertoire shows just over 80,000 clones, 80% to 85% found once; its top ten account for approximately 44%. The sequence was collected from an older man with acute or convalescent COVID-19. The sample was peripheral blood. The gene calls are TRBV18 and TRBJ2-2; 10 bases are shared with TRBD2. CDR3 DNA: TGTGCCAGCTCACCACGGCGGACTAGCGGAGGGGGCAACACCGGGGAGCTGTTTTTT. This translates into CASSPRRTSGGGNTGELFF.